Following are 29 T cell receptor beta chains from one sample sequenced in a study of cytomegalovirus exposure and HLA in healthy donors (TCRdb year 2017). The library was built by means of the immunoSEQ multiplex PCR assay. A mixture of 60 forward primers for TCR Vbeta segments and 13 reverse primers for TCR Jbeta segments was used in the multiplex PCR. This is the immuneACCESS table as TCRdb keeps it, with only in-frame sequences that have V and J called. A part of the clones is gone; compared with another copy, unresolved V genes explain less than half, and the rest is unexplained. The sample profile shows around 200,000 clones; roughly four fifths of them were found once. The top ten constitute about 3% of the sample. Source material: PBMCs. Source of these receptors: a young woman in good health and CMV-seropositive.

The J gene is TRBJ2-7, the V gene TRBV28; D perhaps matches TRBD1 (6 bases). The CDR3 consists of 14 residues. V was pared by 2 bases and J by 2 bases, with 10 bases between. Looked up from germline, CDR1 is MDHEN and CDR2 is SYDVKM. CDR3 sequence (DNA): TGTGCCAGCAGTTTAGCCGGACAGACCTACGAGCAGTACTTC. Its protein is CASSLAGQTYEQYF.

This sequence joins TRBV23-1 and TRBJ1-4; D remains unclear. TRBV23-1 counts as an open reading frame of uncertain function. This CDR3 has 16 amino acids. V dropped 7 bases and J dropped 0 bases, with 15 bases sitting between them. CDR3 DNA: TGCGCCAGCACTATCTCGATGATTGCAACTAATGAAAAACTGTTTTTT. Amino acids: CASTISMIATNEKLFF.

The V call is TRBV28, the J call TRBJ2-7; TRBD2 matches 10 bases. V lost 6 bases to trimming and J lost 7 bases; unmatched junction nucleotides: 12. The germline CDR1 and CDR2 sequences are MDHEN and SYDVKM. The CDR3 has 15 residues. CDR3 in DNA: TGTGCCAGCAGCCCCGGGACTAGCGCCGGACGAGAGCAGTACTTC. This codes for CASSPGTSAGREQYF.

This clone was seen a few times. The chain employs TRBV23-1 and TRBJ2-7; 7 nucleotides agree with TRBD1. TRBV23-1 qualifies as an ORF whose function is uncertain. The CDR3 length is 14 residues. The V gene end was trimmed by 10 bases and the J gene end by 4 bases; junction bases not matched to a gene: 13. In nucleotides, the CDR3 is TGCGCCATCCAAGACAGGGCGAACGGTTACGAGCAGTACTTC. Its translation is CAIQDRANGYEQYF.

This clone was seen more than once but under ten times. Other nucleotide sequences in the sample specify the same CDR3. The chain couples TRBV4-1 to TRBJ2-7; 11 positions agree with TRBD2. V was clipped by 7 bases and J by 6 bases; unmatched bases: 14. CDR1 MGHRA and CDR2 YSYEKL come from the germline V gene. The CDR3 has 16 residues. CDR3: CASTVMPGGTSGEQYF. CDR3 DNA sequence: TGCGCCAGCACCGTAATGCCGGGGGGGACTAGCGGCGAGCAGTACTTC.

The rearrangement uses TRBV29-1 and TRBJ2-7; 7 bases map to TRBD1. Germline V lookup: CDR1 SQVTM, CDR2 ANQGSEA. This CDR3 contains 13 residues. J lost 3 bases, V lost 5 bases, and 7 bases had no gene match. The CDR3 bases are TGCAGCGTTCTCCGCCCAGGGGGCTACGAGCAGTACTTC. Translating it yields CSVLRPGGYEQYF.

The chain employs TRBV6-5 and TRBJ1-1; 8 nucleotides line up with TRBD1. From germline, CDR1 is MNHEY and CDR2 SVGAGI. With 6 bases clipped from V and 9 bases from J, the junction kept 9 bases outside the gene matches. This CDR3 contains 13 residues. This CDR3 is CASSRTGTGKAFF. The CDR3 DNA is TGTGCCAGCAGCCGGACAGGGACGGGGAAAGCTTTCTTT.

V is TRBV28 and J is TRBJ2-3, with TRBD2 as a possible D gene (5 bases). Germline CDR1 MDHEN, CDR2 SYDVKM. The CDR3 extends over 14 amino acids. The V end lost 2 bases, the J end lost 4 bases, and 10 bases lay between the germline ends. CDR3 region: CASSLRVGADTQYF. Here the CDR3 DNA reads TGTGCCAGCAGTTTAAGGGTCGGGGCAGATACGCAGTATTTT.

The V and J genes are TRBV6-5 and TRBJ1-6, with 9 bases matching TRBD1. Trimming took 5 bases from V and 8 from J; bases not matched to a gene: 7. Per germline, CDR1 MNHEY and CDR2 SVGAGI. The length of the CDR3 is 15 residues. CDR3 sequence reads: CASSTTQGADSPLHF. The CDR3, as DNA: TGTGCCAGCAGTACGACACAGGGGGCTGATTCACCCCTCCACTTT.

The chain combines TRBV4-1 with TRBJ2-7, with 10 bases matching TRBD1. The CDR3 spans 15 residues. Germline CDR1 reads MGHRA; CDR2 reads YSYEKL. With 0 bases clipped from V and 4 bases from J, the junction kept 3 bases outside the gene matches. CDR3 nucleotide sequence: TGCGCCAGCAGCCAAGATCTGGGACAGGGGTACGAGCAGTACTTC. Translated, it gives CASSQDLGQGYEQYF.

This clone was recorded once. The V gene is TRBV6-5, the J gene TRBJ2-7; TRBD2 matches at 7 bases. The length of the CDR3 is 15 residues. Germline loops: CDR1 MNHEY, CDR2 SVGAGI. Germline trimming cut 0 bases from V and 11 bases from J; bases unmatched to any gene: 13. CDR3 residues: CASSYSSAGAPLEYF. The CDR3 DNA sequence: TGTGCCAGCAGTTACTCATCCGCGGGAGCGCCCCTGGAGTACTTC.

This clone appeared a single time. The rearrangement uses TRBV28 and TRBJ2-3, with 7 bases that match TRBD2. With 5 bases clipped from V and 5 bases from J, the junction kept 1 base outside the gene matches. CDR1 is MDHEN and CDR2 is SYDVKM in the germline V gene. The CDR3 sequence is 12 residues long. CDR3 residues: CASSVAGDTQYF. The CDR3 DNA is TGTGCCAGCAGTGTAGCGGGAGATACGCAGTATTTT.

This chain joins TRBV2 and TRBJ2-1; no firm D call. V lost 6 bases to trimming and J lost 11 bases, with 14 bases between them. The CDR3 is made up of 12 amino acids. CDR1 SNHLY and CDR2 FYNNEI come from the germline V gene. For the CDR3, the DNA is TGTGCCAGCAGAGAGACTCCCCTGCAGCAGTTCTTC. Protein: CASRETPLQQFF.

This clone was counted between two and nine times. The CDR3 spells CASSGDRAQPQHF. The DNA for the CDR3 is TGTGCCAGCAGTGGGGACAGGGCTCAGCCCCAGCATTTT. This chain joins TRBV6-5 and TRBJ1-5, with 9 bases that match TRBD1. The germline gives CDR1 MNHEY, CDR2 SVGAGI. V was pared by 5 bases and J by 6 bases, with 2 bases of the junction left unmatched. The CDR3 covers 13 residues.

The genes are TRBV28 and TRBJ2-1; 9 nucleotides align to TRBD2. CDR1 is MDHEN, CDR2 SYDVKM, per germline. Unmatched junction bases numbered 12, after V lost 8 bases and J lost 4 bases. The length of the CDR3 is 16 residues. CDR3 sequence: CASPPLGLAGYNEQFF. In DNA, the CDR3 is TGTGCCAGCCCCCCCCTTGGGCTAGCGGGATACAATGAGCAGTTCTTC. The full variable domain, with the rest looked up from reference TRBV28 and TRBJ2-1, is DVKVTQSSRYLVKRTGEKVFLECVQDMDHENMFWYRQDPGLGLRLIYFSYDVKMKEKGDIPEGYSVSREKKERFSLILESASTNQTSMYLCASPPLGLAGYNEQFFGPGTRLTVL.

On this clone itself: The junction departs from the called germline gene at one end, perhaps through a read error. V and J are TRBV6-1 and TRBJ1-3, with a tentative D call TRBD1 (5 bases). Germline V CDR1 and CDR2: MNHNS, SASEGT. This CDR3 contains 17 residues. This CDR3 is CASREVRGIRSGNAIYF. The DNA for the CDR3 is TGTGCCAGCAGGGAAGTTCGGGGGATTCGCTCTGGAAACGCCATATATTTT.

This CDR3 is CASSPYRENQPQHF. The CDR3 region has the DNA TGTGCCAGCAGCCCCTACAGGGAAAATCAGCCCCAGCATTTT. The chain is built from TRBV7-9 and TRBJ1-5, with D possibly matching TRBD1 (6 bases). From germline, CDR1 is SEHNR and CDR2 FQNEAQ (reference sequence). Trimming cost V 5 bases and J 4 bases, with 12 bases left between them. CDR3 length equals 14 residues. Full variable domain (missing parts from reference TRBV7-9 and TRBJ1-5): DTGVSQNPRHKITKRGQNVTFRCDPISEHNRLYWYRQTLGQGPEFLTYFQNEAQLEKSRLLSDRFSAERPKGSFSTLEIQRTEQGDSAMYLCASSPYRENQPQHFGDGTRLSIL.

The chain is built from TRBV29-1 and TRBJ2-1, with TRBD1 as a possible D gene (6 bases). Germline V gives CDR1 SQVTM, CDR2 ANQGSEA. Trimming removed 0 bases at V and 1 base at J, with 7 bases between. The CDR3 is made up of 14 amino acids. CDR3 region: CSVEEGASYNEQFF. The CDR3, as DNA: TGCAGCGTTGAAGAGGGGGCATCCTACAATGAGCAGTTCTTC.

CDR3 coding DNA: TGTGCCAGCAGCTTAGCCGGGAGGGACTATGGCTACACCTTC. It specifies CASSLAGRDYGYTF. The chain joins TRBV7-8 to TRBJ1-2; D remains ambiguous. The length of the CDR3 is 14 residues. Trimming cost V 0 bases and J 3 bases, with 8 bases left between them. CDR1 is SGHVS and CDR2 is FQNEAQ in the germline V gene.

The V and J genes are TRBV27 and TRBJ2-3; 7 positions match TRBD1. J was trimmed by 2 bases and V by 2 bases; bases with no gene match: 1. The CDR3 contains 14 residues. Germline V gene sequence: CDR1 MNHEY, CDR2 SMNVEV (reference sequence). The CDR3 DNA reads as TGTGCCAGCAGTTTAGACAGGGACACAGATACGCAGTATTTT. It yields the protein CASSLDRDTDTQYF.

The chain combines TRBV6-1 with TRBJ1-4; TRBD1 matches at 10 bases. CDR1 and CDR2 (germline): MNHNS, SASEGT. CDR3 length equals 13 residues. The J segment lost 7 bases and the V segment lost 10 bases, leaving 6 bases of the junction unmatched. CDR3 coding DNA: TGTGCCACTCTGAGGGACAGGGGTGAAAAACTGTTTTTT. As protein: CATLRDRGEKLFF.

The V gene is TRBV6-1, the J gene TRBJ1-5, with no clear D. Trimming cost V 2 bases and J 4 bases, with 6 bases left between them. Germline loops: CDR1 MNHNS, CDR2 SASEGT. The CDR3 runs 13 residues. CDR3 coding DNA: TGTGCCAGCAGTGAAAGGGAGAATCAGCCCCAGCATTTT. It is translated as CASSERENQPQHF.

The chain employs TRBV27 and TRBJ2-3; D gene uncertain. CDR1 and CDR2 from the germline V gene are MNHEY and SMNVEV (reference sequence). The CDR3 has 14 residues. Trimming took 3 bases from V and 2 from J, leaving 9 bases between them. This CDR3 is CASSFFQSTDTQYF. CDR3 nucleotide sequence: TGTGCCAGCAGTTTTTTCCAGTCCACAGATACGCAGTATTTT.

The rearrangement links TRBV28 to TRBJ1-2; D unclear. The CDR3 spans 14 residues. Germline V gene sequence: CDR1 MDHEN, CDR2 SYDVKM. V was trimmed by 3 bases and J by 0 bases, leaving 8 bases between them. The CDR3 DNA reads as TGTGCCAGCAGTTTTTTTAGTACTAACTATGGCTACACCTTC. This encodes CASSFFSTNYGYTF.

The table lists this clone with a few counts. J is TRBJ1-2 and V is TRBV14; D uncertain. The V end was cut by 6 bases, the J end by 4 bases, with 9 bases between. Germline loops: CDR1 SGHDN, CDR2 FVKESK. CDR3 length: 12 residues. For the CDR3, the DNA is TGTGCCAGCAGGCTACCGGGCTATGGCTACACCTTC. It specifies CASRLPGYGYTF.

This clone was counted a few times. The chain uses TRBV15 and TRBJ2-5, with 8 bases lining up with TRBD1. This CDR3 contains 15 residues. The V and J ends lost 0 bases and 4 bases, in that order; junction bases with no gene match: 4. Germline loops: CDR1 LNHNV, CDR2 YYDKDF (reference sequence). CDR3 DNA sequence: TGTGCCACCAGCAGAGATCCACAGGGGGTAGAGACCCAGTACTTC. Its translation: CATSRDPQGVETQYF.

The V gene is TRBV5-1, the J gene TRBJ2-1; TRBD2 matches 8 bases. Germline-derived CDR1 and CDR2 are SGHRS and YFSETQ. The CDR3 runs 16 residues. V lost 5 bases and J lost 7; bases outside the gene matches: 14. This chain's CDR3 is CASSRGGGFSGNEQFF. The CDR3 region has the DNA TGCGCCAGCAGTCGGGGGGGCGGGTTCTCGGGTAATGAGCAGTTCTTC.

The CDR3 bases are TGTGCCAGCAGTGATCAGGGCTACGAGCAGTACTTC. It encodes CASSDQGYEQYF. The V call is TRBV6-1, the J call TRBJ2-7, with a possible D match to TRBD1 (5 bases). Germline V gives CDR1 MNHNS, CDR2 SASEGT. V lost 3 bases to trimming and J lost 3 bases, with 6 bases between them. There are 12 residues in the CDR3.

The CDR3 DNA sequence: TGCGCCAGCAGCCGGGGACTAGCGGGAGGGCCTGGGAATGAGCAGTTCTTC. It specifies CASSRGLAGGPGNEQFF. V is TRBV5-1 and J is TRBJ2-1; 16 nucleotides match TRBD2. Unmatched junction bases numbered 8, after V lost 4 bases and J lost 7 bases. Germline values: CDR1 SGHRS, CDR2 YFSETQ. The CDR3 contains 17 residues.